These 5 T cell receptor beta chains originate from one sample sequenced in a study of response to subunit inactivated influenza vaccine. One entry per CDR3 protein, called by TCRdb with MiXCR from the RT-PCR reads. The sample has around 150,000 distinct CDR3 sequences, about 11% seen once. The sample was non-naive T cells sorted from PBMCs, taken about 40 days after vaccination. Source of these receptors: a man in his forties or fifties who received an inactivated influenza vaccine.

This clonotype was counted ten times or more. The chain combines TRBV9 with TRBJ2-1; D unclear. CDR1 is SGDLS, CDR2 YYNGEE, per germline. Trimming cost V 4 bases and J 0 bases, with 5 bases left between them. CDR3 size: 13 residues. DNA for the CDR3: TGTGCCAGCAGCCAGGCCTCCTACAATGAGCAGTTCTTC. This sequence encodes CASSQASYNEQFF. The whole variable domain, filled in from reference TRBV9 and TRBJ2-1, reads DSGVTQTPKHLITATGQRVTLRCSPRSGDLSVYWYQQSLDQGLQFLIQYYNGEERAKGNILERFSAQQFPDLHSELNLSSLELGDSALYFCASSQASYNEQFFGPGTRLTVL.

This clonotype was found many times. The chain is built from TRBV27 and TRBJ1-5; D is perhaps TRBD1 (5 bases). The CDR3 sequence is 17 residues long. V was pared by 0 bases and J by 1 base, with 13 bases between. The germline V gene has CDR1 MNHEY and CDR2 SMNVEV (reference sequence). The CDR3 spells CASSLSGGTVSNQPQHF. The CDR3 nucleotides read TGTGCCAGCAGTTTATCGGGGGGGACGGTCAGCAATCAGCCCCAGCATTTT.

The chain links TRBV20-1 to TRBJ1-1, with D unclear. From germline, CDR1 is DFQATT and CDR2 SNEGSKA (reference sequence). This CDR3 comprises 13 residues. Trimming cost V 2 bases and J 7 bases, with 14 bases left between them. Here the CDR3 DNA reads TGCAGTGCTAGACCTCCCCACCCAGGTGAAGCTTTCTTT. Translating it yields CSARPPHPGEAFF.

The table lists this clonotype with many counts. The chain links TRBV12-3 or TRBV12-4 to TRBJ2-1; unclear D gene. Trimming took 3 bases from V and 6 from J, leaving 18 bases between them. This CDR3 region has 16 residues. In nucleotides, the CDR3 is TGTGCCAGCAGTTTGGGTTCCGGCGCAGTTGGCAATGAGCAGTTCTTC. The encoded protein is CASSLGSGAVGNEQFF.

In this sample, this clonotype turned up a few times. This sequence joins TRBV14 and TRBJ2-2; D is unclear. Germline CDR1 and CDR2: SGHDN and FVKESK. V lost 8 bases and J lost 4, with 11 bases in between. The CDR3 spans 13 residues. The CDR3 region is CASAALFTGELFF. The CDR3 DNA sequence: TGTGCCAGCGCGGCGCTTTTCACCGGGGAGCTGTTTTTT.